This is a list of T cell receptor beta chains from one sample in a study of CD8 T cells in Susac syndrome. Via MiXCR, TCRdb re-called the immunoSEQ multiplex PCR reads, giving one row per CDR3 protein. The table records 150,000 to 200,000 distinct CDR3 sequences, around 96% of them present only once. The sequenced sample consisted of CD8+ T cells from PBMCs. The source of these receptors is a human donor with multiple sclerosis. Both conserved end residues are part of each CDR3. The order of the fields is D gene, clone size, J gene, V gene, CDR3 DNA, CDR3 protein. The D gene is left open where the match is weak. Size is stated for part of the rows, as once, few or many counts, or as a class when the clone is expanded.

d_call: NA
clone_size: NA
j_call: TRBJ1-2
v_call: TRBV2
cdr3_nt: TGTGCCACCAGACGAAATGGCTACACCTTC
cdr3_aa: CATRRNGYTF

d_call: TRBD2
clone_size: NA
j_call: TRBJ2-7
v_call: TRBV6-5
cdr3_nt: TGTGCCAGCAGTTACTCGACTGCAGCGGGAGGGAGCCCCTACGAGCAGTACTTC
cdr3_aa: CASSYSTAAGGSPYEQYF

d_call: TRBD1
clone_size: NA
j_call: TRBJ2-1
v_call: TRBV11-2
cdr3_nt: TGTGCCAGCAGCCCCCGGACAGGGGATGAGCAGTTCTTC
cdr3_aa: CASSPRTGDEQFF

d_call: NA
clone_size: NA
j_call: TRBJ2-5
v_call: TRBV24-1
cdr3_nt: TGTGCCACCAGTGATTCATCCGAGACCCAGTACTTC
cdr3_aa: CATSDSSETQYF

d_call: NA
clone_size: once
j_call: TRBJ2-7
v_call: TRBV5-4
cdr3_nt: TGTGCCAGCAGCTCACCTCGGGCGGAGGCAGGGGAGCAGTACTTC
cdr3_aa: CASSSPRAEAGEQYF

d_call: NA
clone_size: NA
j_call: TRBJ2-7
v_call: TRBV7-9
cdr3_nt: TGTGCCAGCAGCTTAGAGTCCTGGGCGGAGCAGTACTTC
cdr3_aa: CASSLESWAEQYF

d_call: NA
clone_size: NA
j_call: TRBJ2-3
v_call: TRBV9
cdr3_nt: TGTGCCAGCAGCGTGATGGGGGGGCGGACAGATACGCAGTATTTT
cdr3_aa: CASSVMGGRTDTQYF

d_call: TRBD2
clone_size: NA
j_call: TRBJ2-1
v_call: TRBV5-1
cdr3_nt: TGCGCCAGCAGCTACGTAGCGGGGGGGCGAGGTGAGCAGTTCTTC
cdr3_aa: CASSYVAGGRGEQFF

d_call: NA
clone_size: NA
j_call: TRBJ2-7
v_call: TRBV6-5
cdr3_nt: TGTGCCAGCAGTTACTCGATTGCGGGGTTAGGCTACGAGCAGTACTTC
cdr3_aa: CASSYSIAGLGYEQYF

d_call: NA
clone_size: NA
j_call: TRBJ1-2
v_call: TRBV29-1
cdr3_nt: TGCAGCGCCGTCGATGAGGGAGCAGCTGGCTACACCTTC
cdr3_aa: CSAVDEGAAGYTF

d_call: NA
clone_size: NA
j_call: TRBJ2-7
v_call: TRBV27
cdr3_nt: TGTGCCAGCAGTGGGTGGGGGAATTCCTACGAGCAGTACTTC
cdr3_aa: CASSGWGNSYEQYF

d_call: TRBD1
clone_size: NA
j_call: TRBJ2-7
v_call: TRBV18
cdr3_nt: TGTGCCAGCTCACCGACAGGGGGCGGCTACGAGCAGTACTTC
cdr3_aa: CASSPTGGGYEQYF

d_call: TRBD1
clone_size: NA
j_call: TRBJ2-3
v_call: TRBV3-1
cdr3_nt: TGTGCCAGCAGCCAAGGCCCGGGACAGGGGAGGACAGATACGCAGTATTTT
cdr3_aa: CASSQGPGQGRTDTQYF

d_call: NA
clone_size: NA
j_call: TRBJ2-1
v_call: TRBV30
cdr3_nt: TGTGCCGCCGACAGTTCTTTTTACAATGAGCAGTTCTTC
cdr3_aa: CAADSSFYNEQFF

d_call: NA
clone_size: NA
j_call: TRBJ2-1
v_call: TRBV5-1
cdr3_nt: TGCGCCAGCAGCTTAAGGGCCGGGGGTGAACATGAGCAGTTCTTC
cdr3_aa: CASSLRAGGEHEQFF

d_call: NA
clone_size: NA
j_call: TRBJ1-2
v_call: TRBV20-1
cdr3_nt: TGCAGTGCTAGAGAGGGGTATGGCTACACCTTC
cdr3_aa: CSAREGYGYTF

d_call: NA
clone_size: NA
j_call: TRBJ1-1
v_call: TRBV29-1
cdr3_nt: TGCAGCGTCGAAAAAGGGTGGGTGAACACTGAAGCTTTCTTT
cdr3_aa: CSVEKGWVNTEAFF

d_call: TRBD1
clone_size: NA
j_call: TRBJ2-7
v_call: TRBV7-2
cdr3_nt: TGTGCCAGCAGCTTGGACAGGACGGACGAGCAGTACTTC
cdr3_aa: CASSLDRTDEQYF

d_call: TRBD2
clone_size: NA
j_call: TRBJ2-7
v_call: TRBV27
cdr3_nt: TGTGCCAGCAGTTCTCTAGCGGGAGCAGGGTACGAGCAGTACTTC
cdr3_aa: CASSSLAGAGYEQYF

d_call: TRBD2
clone_size: NA
j_call: TRBJ2-1
v_call: TRBV5-6
cdr3_nt: TGTGCCAGCAGCTTGCTAGCGGGAGACTCCTACAATGAGCAGTTCTTC
cdr3_aa: CASSLLAGDSYNEQFF

d_call: NA
clone_size: NA
j_call: TRBJ2-5
v_call: TRBV28
cdr3_nt: TGTGCCAGCAGTCAGATGGAGACCCAGTACTTC
cdr3_aa: CASSQMETQYF

d_call: NA
clone_size: NA
j_call: TRBJ2-3
v_call: TRBV3-1
cdr3_nt: TGTGCCAGCAGCCAAGATGGGCAGATCACAGATACGCAGTATTTT
cdr3_aa: CASSQDGQITDTQYF

d_call: NA
clone_size: NA
j_call: TRBJ2-7
v_call: TRBV27
cdr3_nt: TGTGCCAGCAAGAACAGGGAGGTCGGCGAGCAGTACTTC
cdr3_aa: CASKNREVGEQYF

d_call: NA
clone_size: NA
j_call: TRBJ1-5
v_call: TRBV12-5
cdr3_nt: TGTGCTAGTGACATAAATAGCAATCAGCCCCAGCATTTT
cdr3_aa: CASDINSNQPQHF

d_call: TRBD2
clone_size: NA
j_call: TRBJ2-3
v_call: TRBV7-9
cdr3_nt: TGTGCCAGCAGCCCCCGGACTAGCGAGGCAGATACGCAGTATTTT
cdr3_aa: CASSPRTSEADTQYF